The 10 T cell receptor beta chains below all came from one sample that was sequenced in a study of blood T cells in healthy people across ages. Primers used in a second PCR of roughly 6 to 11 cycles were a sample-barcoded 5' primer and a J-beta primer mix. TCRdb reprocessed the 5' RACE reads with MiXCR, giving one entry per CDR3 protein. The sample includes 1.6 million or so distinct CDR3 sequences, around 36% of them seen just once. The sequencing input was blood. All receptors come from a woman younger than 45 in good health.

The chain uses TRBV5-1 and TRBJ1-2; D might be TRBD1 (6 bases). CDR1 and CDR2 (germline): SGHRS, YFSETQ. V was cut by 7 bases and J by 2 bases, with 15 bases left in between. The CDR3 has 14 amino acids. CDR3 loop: CASAPGGVNYGYTF. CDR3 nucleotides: TGCGCCAGCGCACCCGGGGGCGTAAACTATGGCTACACCTTC.

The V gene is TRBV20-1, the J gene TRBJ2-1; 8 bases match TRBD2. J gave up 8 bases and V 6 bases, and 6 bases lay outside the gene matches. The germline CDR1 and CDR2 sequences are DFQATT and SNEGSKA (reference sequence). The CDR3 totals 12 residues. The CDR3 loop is CSARTSTHEQFF. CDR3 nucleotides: TGCAGTGCAAGGACTAGCACCCATGAGCAGTTCTTC.

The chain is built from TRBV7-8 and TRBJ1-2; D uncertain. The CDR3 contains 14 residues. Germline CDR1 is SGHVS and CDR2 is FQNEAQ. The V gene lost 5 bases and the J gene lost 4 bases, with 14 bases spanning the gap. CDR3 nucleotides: TGTGCCAGCAGCCCACTGCACGTGGGCTATGGCTACACCTTC. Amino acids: CASSPLHVGYGYTF.

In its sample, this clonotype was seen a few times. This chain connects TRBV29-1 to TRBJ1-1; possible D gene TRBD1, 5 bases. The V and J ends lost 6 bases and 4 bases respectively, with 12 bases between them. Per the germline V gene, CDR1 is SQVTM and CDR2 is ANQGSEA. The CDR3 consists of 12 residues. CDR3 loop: CSVPPGGTEAFF. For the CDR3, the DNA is TGCAGCGTCCCCCCTGGGGGCACTGAAGCTTTCTTT.

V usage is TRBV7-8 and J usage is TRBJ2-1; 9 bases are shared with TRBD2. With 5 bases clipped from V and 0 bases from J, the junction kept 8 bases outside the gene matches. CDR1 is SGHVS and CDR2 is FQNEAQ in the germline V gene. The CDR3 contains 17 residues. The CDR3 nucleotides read TGTGCCAGCAGCAACTCGATAGCGGGGGCCTCCTACAATGAGCAGTTCTTC. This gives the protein CASSNSIAGASYNEQFF.

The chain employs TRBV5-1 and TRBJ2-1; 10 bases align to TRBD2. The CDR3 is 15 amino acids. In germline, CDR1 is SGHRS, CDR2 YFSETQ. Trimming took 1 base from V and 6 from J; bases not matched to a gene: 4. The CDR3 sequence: CASSLTSGDRNEQFF. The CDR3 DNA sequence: TGCGCCAGCAGCTTGACTAGCGGGGACCGCAATGAGCAGTTCTTC.

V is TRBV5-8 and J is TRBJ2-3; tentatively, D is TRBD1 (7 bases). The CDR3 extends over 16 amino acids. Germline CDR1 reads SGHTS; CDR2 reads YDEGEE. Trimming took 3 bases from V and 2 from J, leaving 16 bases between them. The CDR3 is CASSSGGYLYTDTQYF. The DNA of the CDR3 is TGTGCCAGCAGCTCAGGGGGGTACCTCTACACAGATACGCAGTATTTT. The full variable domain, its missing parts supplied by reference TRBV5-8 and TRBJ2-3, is EAGVTQSPTHLIKTRGQQATLRCSPISGHTSVYWYQQALGLGLQFLLWYDEGEERNRGNFPPRFSGRQFPNYSSELNVNALELEDSALYLCASSSGGYLYTDTQYFGPGTRLTVL.

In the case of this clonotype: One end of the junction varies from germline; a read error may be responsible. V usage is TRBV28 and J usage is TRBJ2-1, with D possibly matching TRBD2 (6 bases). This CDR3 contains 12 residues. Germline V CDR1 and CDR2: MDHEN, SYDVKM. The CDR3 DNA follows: TGTGCCAGCACCCGGGAGAACAATAAGCAGTTCTTC. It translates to CASTRENNKQFF.

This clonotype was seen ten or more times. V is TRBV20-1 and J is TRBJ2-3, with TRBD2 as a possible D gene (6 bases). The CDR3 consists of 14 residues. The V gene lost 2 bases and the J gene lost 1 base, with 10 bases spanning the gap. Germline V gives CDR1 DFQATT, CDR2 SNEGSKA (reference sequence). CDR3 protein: CSARSGGGTDTQYF. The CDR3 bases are TGCAGTGCTAGATCCGGCGGGGGCACAGATACGCAGTATTTT.

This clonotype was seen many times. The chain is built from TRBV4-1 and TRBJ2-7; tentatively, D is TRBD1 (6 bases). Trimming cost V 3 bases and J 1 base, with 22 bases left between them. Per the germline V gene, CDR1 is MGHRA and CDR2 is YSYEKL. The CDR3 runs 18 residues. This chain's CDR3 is CASSHPSGQGSRSYEQYF. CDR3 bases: TGCGCCAGCAGCCATCCCTCGGGCCAGGGGTCGAGATCCTACGAGCAGTACTTC.